This TCR beta chain originates from a study of OX40 agonist ivuxolimab in advanced cancers. The data were produced by immunoSEQ multiplex PCR, yet TCRdb's version contains in-frame clones alone and is incomplete. The table lists roughly 63,000 clones, 89% of them singletons. This CDR3 region has 14 residues. Germline V gene lookup returns CDR1 SGHRS and CDR2 YFSETQ. The V gene lost 0 bases and the J gene lost 5 bases, with 12 bases spanning the gap. V usage is TRBV5-1 and J usage is TRBJ2-7; a possible D gene is TRBD2 (6 bases). This TCR was sampled from an adult with an advanced solid tumor such as melanoma, head and neck, liver or kidney cancer. The source material was CD4+ or CD8+ T cells sorted from blood, sampled in a trial of the OX40 agonist ivuxolimab. Here the CDR3 reads CASSLVPGVDEQYF. CDR3 coding DNA: TGCGCCAGCAGCTTGGTGCCGGGGGTTGACGAGCAGTACTTC.